This TCR beta chain derives from a study of radiation and T cells in renal cell carcinoma. Study-wide background: Nephrectomy followed 15 Gy stereotactic body radiation by 4 weeks. Overall study findings and caveats: No pretreatment tumor biopsies were available for baseline clonotypes. In blood, top tumor clones expanded by 2 weeks, shrinking by 4.

Germline CDR1 is LGHNA and CDR2 is YSLEER. The CDR3 contains 16 residues. The ends lost 1 base at V and 3 bases at J; junction bases unmatched: 4. The time point was: blood 2 weeks post-SBRT. The treatment is: 15 Gy SBRT to primary tumor, nephrectomy 4 weeks later. The patient's renal cell carcinoma had clear cell pathology. In regard to this clone: Antigen: not known.

Measured with immunoSEQ multiplex PCR; TCRdb has only the in-frame clones, and not every one. The table lists just under 80,000 clones, about 86% of them singletons. The chain has TRBV4-3 and TRBJ1-3; 9 nucleotides line up with TRBD1. The clonotype comes from a woman aged 50 to 60 with renal cell carcinoma. This specimen was blood, taken from a patient whose treatment included radiotherapy and nephrectomy. The CDR3 reads CASSQAPDRGGNTIYF. In DNA form, the CDR3 reads TGCGCCAGCAGCCAAGCCCCGGACAGGGGTGGAAACACCATATATTTT.